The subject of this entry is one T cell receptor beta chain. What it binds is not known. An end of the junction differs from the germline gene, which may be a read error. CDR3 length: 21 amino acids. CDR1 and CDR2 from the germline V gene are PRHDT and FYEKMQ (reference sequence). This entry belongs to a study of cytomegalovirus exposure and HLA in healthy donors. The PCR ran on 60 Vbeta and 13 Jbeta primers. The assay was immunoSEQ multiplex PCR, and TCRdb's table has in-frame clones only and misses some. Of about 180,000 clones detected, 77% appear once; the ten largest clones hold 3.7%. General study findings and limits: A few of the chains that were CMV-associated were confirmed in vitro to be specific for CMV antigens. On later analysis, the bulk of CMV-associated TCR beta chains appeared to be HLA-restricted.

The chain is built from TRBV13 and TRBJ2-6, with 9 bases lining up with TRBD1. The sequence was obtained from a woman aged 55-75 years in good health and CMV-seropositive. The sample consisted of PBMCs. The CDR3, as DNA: TGTGCCAGCAGCTCGACTACCCCGGGACAGGGCATGTTGGGGGGGGCCAACGGCCTGACTTTC. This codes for CASSSTTPGQGMLGGANGLTF.